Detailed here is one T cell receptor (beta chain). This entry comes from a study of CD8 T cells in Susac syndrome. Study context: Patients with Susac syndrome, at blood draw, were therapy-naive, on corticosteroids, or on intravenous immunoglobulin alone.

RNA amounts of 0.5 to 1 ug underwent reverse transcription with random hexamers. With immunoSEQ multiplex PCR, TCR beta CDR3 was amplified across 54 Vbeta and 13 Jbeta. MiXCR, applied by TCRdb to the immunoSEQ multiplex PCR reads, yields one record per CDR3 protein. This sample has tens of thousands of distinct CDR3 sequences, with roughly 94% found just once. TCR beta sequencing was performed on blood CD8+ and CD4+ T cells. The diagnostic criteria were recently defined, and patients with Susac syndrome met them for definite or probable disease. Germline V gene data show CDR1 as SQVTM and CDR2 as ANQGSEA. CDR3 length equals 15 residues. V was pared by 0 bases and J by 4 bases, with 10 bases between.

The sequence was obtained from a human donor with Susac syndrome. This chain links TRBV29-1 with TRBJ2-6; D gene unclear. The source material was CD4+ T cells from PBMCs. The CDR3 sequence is CSVEDPGSGANVLTF. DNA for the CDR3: TGCAGCGTTGAAGATCCCGGGTCAGGGGCCAACGTCCTGACTTTC. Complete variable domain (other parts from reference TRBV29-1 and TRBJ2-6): SAVISQKPSRDICQRGTSLTIQCQVDSQVTMMFWYRQQPGQSLTLIATANQGSEATYESGFVIDKFPISRPNLTFSTLTVSNMSPEDSSIYLCSVEDPGSGANVLTFGAGSRLTVL.